The 27 T cell receptor beta chains given below trace back to one sample, sequenced in a study of a mutant IDH1 vaccine in newly diagnosed glioma. Time point noted: baseline, week 1 (first vaccination visit). As to treatment: pre-vaccination baseline after standard-of-care therapy. Using immunoSEQ multiplex PCR, the repertoire was profiled, and TCRdb retains in-frame clones only, with some absent. The data contain around 15,000 clones, over 95% of them singletons. The sample in question was peripheral blood mononuclear cells (PBMCs), obtained from a glioma patient treated with radiotherapy, temozolomide or both. All receptors come from a woman aged 18-35 years with glioma. Some clones in this sample may be carry-over from other donors' samples.

This chain connects TRBV6-1 to TRBJ2-5, with a possible D match to TRBD1 (6 bases). From germline, CDR1 is MNHNS and CDR2 SASEGT. This CDR3 contains 13 residues. Between the trimmed V and J ends, which lost 5 bases and 4 bases, there was a span of 11 bases. CDR3 amino acids: CASSTGFGETQYF. CDR3 DNA: TGTGCCAGCAGTACAGGGTTTGGAGAGACCCAGTACTTC.

The chain carries TRBV7-9 and TRBJ1-1; D unclear. This CDR3 has 14 amino acids. CDR1 is SEHNR and CDR2 is FQNEAQ in the germline V gene (reference sequence). Deletions cut 2 bases from V and 1 base from J, with 8 bases between. The CDR3 spells CASSLRTKNTEAFF. The CDR3 bases are TGTGCCAGCAGCTTACGTACTAAGAACACTGAAGCTTTCTTT.

The chain links TRBV27 to TRBJ2-1, with TRBD2 identical over 7 bases. Germline CDR1 MNHEY, CDR2 SMNVEV (reference sequence). The CDR3 has 15 amino acids. V was clipped by 7 bases and J by 0 bases; unmatched bases: 6. CDR3 region: CASNPRGSSYNEQFF. For the CDR3, the DNA is TGTGCCAGCAACCCTCGCGGGAGCTCCTACAATGAGCAGTTCTTC.

V usage is TRBV5-4 and J usage is TRBJ2-5; D possibly corresponds to TRBD2 (6 bases). The CDR3 sequence is 11 residues long. V was clipped by 4 bases and J by 6 bases, with 7 bases between them. Germline V gene sequence: CDR1 SGHNT, CDR2 YYREEE (reference sequence). CDR3 sequence reads: CASSGGKTQYF. CDR3 nucleotide sequence: TGTGCCAGCAGCGGGGGGAAGACCCAGTACTTC.

The rearrangement uses TRBV11-2 and TRBJ2-7, with 13 nucleotides matching TRBD2. This CDR3 is 15 amino acids long. With V trimmed by 6 bases and J by 6 bases, 8 bases remained unmatched. Germline lookup yields CDR1 SGHAT and CDR2 FQNNGV. This CDR3 is CASSPGLAGVGEQYF. DNA of the CDR3: TGTGCCAGCAGTCCAGGACTAGCGGGAGTAGGCGAGCAGTACTTC.

The CDR3 sequence: CATNGDGEMNTEAFF. The CDR3 region has the DNA TGTGCCACCAATGGAGACGGCGAAATGAACACTGAAGCTTTCTTT. The chain combines TRBV10-3 with TRBJ1-1; D is undetermined. The V end was cut by 10 bases, the J end by 0 bases, with 18 bases between. The CDR3 consists of 15 residues. Germline V gene sequence: CDR1 ENHRY, CDR2 SYGVKD.

The chain uses TRBV5-1 and TRBJ2-5; 12 positions match TRBD1. The CDR3 loop spans 15 amino acids. The V segment lost 4 bases and the J segment 5 bases; nucleotides outside the gene matches: 6. The germline V gene encodes CDR1 SGHRS and CDR2 YFSETQ. In DNA form, the CDR3 reads TGCGCCAGCAGCAAGGGACAGGGGGCAGGGGAGACCCAGTACTTC. Protein sequence: CASSKGQGAGETQYF.

This clone was observed a handful of times. This sequence joins TRBV30 and TRBJ1-1; D may be TRBD1 (5 bases). The ends were cut back, 5 bases at V and 4 bases at J, with 14 bases in the middle. Germline V CDR1 and CDR2: GTSNPN, SVGIG (reference sequence). The CDR3 totals 13 residues. CDR3 in DNA: TGTGCCTGGGAGGTAGGGGTGGGCACTGAAGCTTTCTTT. As protein: CAWEVGVGTEAFF.

The V and J genes are TRBV19 and TRBJ2-1; the D gene is possibly TRBD2 (6 bases). This CDR3 has 16 amino acids. In germline, CDR1 is LNHDA, CDR2 SQIVND (reference sequence). V lost 6 bases and J 0 bases, leaving 15 bases between the germline ends. This CDR3 is CASRPLASSSYNEQFF. CDR3 DNA sequence: TGTGCCAGTAGACCGCTAGCGTCGAGCTCCTACAATGAGCAGTTCTTC.

The chain combines TRBV7-2 with TRBJ1-2, with TRBD1 identical over 7 bases. The junction had 7 bases not matched to a gene; V was cut back by 5 bases and J by 1 base. This CDR3 comprises 15 residues. Germline CDR1 and CDR2: SGHTA and FQGNSA. The CDR3 nucleotides read TGTGCCAGCAGCCCCCAAGGGGGCGTTAACTATGGCTACACCTTC. It is translated as CASSPQGGVNYGYTF.

This clone was seen only once. The chain carries TRBV7-8 and TRBJ1-2; 7 bases match TRBD1. The germline CDR1 and CDR2 sequences are SGHVS and FQNEAQ. The CDR3 is made up of 14 amino acids. J lost 4 bases, V lost 8 bases, and 10 bases had no gene match. CDR3 region: CASGAGQRTYGYTF. CDR3 sequence (DNA): TGTGCCAGCGGTGCGGGACAGCGGACCTATGGCTACACCTTC.

This CDR3 is CASSLGVWNGELFF. The CDR3 nucleotides are TGTGCCAGCAGCTTAGGGGTTTGGAACGGGGAGCTGTTTTTT. The rearrangement links TRBV11-3 to TRBJ2-2, with D hard to call. V was shortened by 1 base and J by 7 bases, with 10 bases between the two germline ends. CDR1 is SGHNT, CDR2 YENEEA, per germline. The CDR3 extends over 14 amino acids.

The chain uses TRBV28 and TRBJ2-7, with TRBD1 matching 8 bases. The CDR3 sequence is 14 residues long. Germline loops: CDR1 MDHEN, CDR2 SYDVKM. V lost 4 bases to trimming and J lost 3 bases; unmatched junction nucleotides: 5. Written as DNA, the CDR3 is TGTGCCAGCAGTTCCCACGGACAGGGCTACGAGCAGTACTTC. Protein sequence: CASSSHGQGYEQYF. The whole variable domain, remainder taken from reference TRBV28 and TRBJ2-7, is DVKVTQSSRYLVKRTGEKVFLECVQDMDHENMFWYRQDPGLGLRLIYFSYDVKMKEKGDIPEGYSVSREKKERFSLILESASTNQTSMYLCASSSHGQGYEQYFGPGTRLTVT.

CDR3 amino acids: CASSLEAGINSPLHF. The DNA of the CDR3 is TGCGCCAGCAGCTTGGAAGCAGGGATTAATTCACCCCTCCACTTT. The chain recombines TRBV5-1 with TRBJ1-6, with D maybe TRBD1 (5 bases). The CDR3 is made up of 15 amino acids. Germline CDR1 reads SGHRS; CDR2 reads YFSETQ. With 0 bases removed from V and 6 bases from J, the gap between germline ends came to 10 bases.

The genes are TRBV19 and TRBJ1-5; the D is unclear. The germline CDR1 and CDR2 sequences are LNHDA and SQIVND (reference sequence). This CDR3 is 16 amino acids long. The germline V and J ends were trimmed by 7 bases and 2 bases, with 18 bases remaining between them. The CDR3 loop reads CASIESRAVGNQPQHF. Here the CDR3 DNA reads TGTGCCAGTATCGAATCGAGGGCTGTGGGCAATCAGCCCCAGCATTTT. Variable domain in full (rest from reference TRBV19 and TRBJ1-5): DGGITQSPKYLFRKEGQNVTLSCEQNLNHDAMYWYRQDPGQGLRLIYYSQIVNDFQKGDIAEGYSVSREKKESFPLTVTSAQKNPTAFYLCASIESRAVGNQPQHFGDGTRLSIL.

V is TRBV9 and J is TRBJ2-5; D uncertain. The V and J ends lost 2 bases and 4 bases respectively, with 15 bases between them. CDR3 length equals 15 residues. Germline values: CDR1 SGDLS, CDR2 YYNGEE. The CDR3 loop reads CASSVSGLLGETQYF. Written as DNA, the CDR3 is TGTGCCAGCAGCGTTTCGGGCCTCCTCGGAGAGACCCAGTACTTC.

The chain combines TRBV28 with TRBJ2-3; the match to TRBD2 covers 8 bases. The junction had 13 bases not matched to a gene; V was cut back by 10 bases and J by 4 bases. CDR3 size: 15 residues. Germline CDR1 and CDR2: MDHEN and SYDVKM. CDR3 amino acids: CATGGGLAYADTQYF. The CDR3 DNA reads TGTGCCACCGGGGGGGGCCTAGCATACGCAGATACGCAGTATTTT.

V usage is TRBV4-1 and J usage is TRBJ1-2, with D perhaps matching TRBD1 (5 bases). Trimming stripped 0 bases from V and 4 bases from J, with 12 bases between. The germline gives CDR1 MGHRA, CDR2 YSYEKL. CDR3 size: 15 residues. The CDR3 sequence: CASSQDHGAGYGYTF. The CDR3 region has the DNA TGCGCCAGCAGCCAAGATCACGGGGCTGGCTATGGCTACACCTTC.

The count of this clone is one. This sequence joins TRBV7-9 and TRBJ1-1, with 7 bases matching TRBD1. CDR1 is SEHNR and CDR2 is FQNEAQ in the germline V gene (reference sequence). The V segment lost 4 bases and the J segment 12 bases; nucleotides outside the gene matches: 11. This CDR3 region has 13 residues. The CDR3 DNA follows: TGTGCCAGCAGCTCGAGTTTCAGGGGGAAGCCTTTCTTT. Translated, it gives CASSSSFRGKPFF.

The rearrangement joins TRBV19 to TRBJ2-3; 8 nucleotides line up with TRBD2. The CDR3 loop spans 13 amino acids. V was pared by 3 bases and J by 8 bases, with 4 bases of the junction left unmatched. CDR1 LNHDA and CDR2 SQIVND come from the germline V gene (reference sequence). The CDR3 loop reads CASSIPAGATQYF. The CDR3, as DNA: TGTGCCAGTAGTATCCCAGCGGGAGCTACGCAGTATTTT.

V usage is TRBV4-1 and J usage is TRBJ2-3, with D possibly called TRBD1 or TRBD2 (5 bases each). CDR1 is MGHRA and CDR2 is YSYEKL in the germline V gene. There are 16 residues in the CDR3. The ends were cut back, 0 bases at V and 4 bases at J, with 14 bases in the middle. Here the CDR3 reads CASSQDWGLGADTQYF. The CDR3 DNA reads as TGCGCCAGCAGCCAAGATTGGGGGTTAGGGGCAGATACGCAGTATTTT.

The J gene is TRBJ1-5, the V gene TRBV19; possible D gene TRBD1, 6 bases. The V and J ends lost 2 bases and 0 bases respectively, with 23 bases between them. The CDR3 is 20 amino acids. Germline V gene sequence: CDR1 LNHDA, CDR2 SQIVND (reference sequence). The CDR3 DNA is TGTGCCAGTAGTATACGACAGGTAGTGCCAGCCCTTTATAGCAATCAGCCCCAGCATTTT. Translating it yields CASSIRQVVPALYSNQPQHF.

The V gene is TRBV28, the J gene TRBJ1-1, with a possible D match to TRBD1 (5 bases). CDR1 MDHEN and CDR2 SYDVKM come from the germline V gene. The CDR3 runs to 14 residues. Trimming cost V 7 bases and J 3 bases, with 15 bases left between them. The CDR3 protein is CASTPPGSHTEAFF. DNA of the CDR3: TGTGCCAGCACCCCCCCAGGGTCGCACACTGAAGCTTTCTTT.

The V gene is TRBV25-1, the J gene TRBJ2-7; tentative D call: TRBD1 (6 bases). The CDR3 is 15 amino acids. Trimming took off 8 bases at V and 3 bases at J, with 20 bases between the two ends. CDR1 is MGHDK, CDR2 SYGVNS, per germline. The CDR3 reads CASPPPGHSLYEQYF. For the CDR3, the DNA is TGTGCCAGCCCCCCCCCGGGACACTCCCTCTACGAGCAGTACTTC.

This sequence joins TRBV6-1 and TRBJ1-1; 8 bases agree with TRBD1. V was pared by 6 bases and J by 4 bases, with 7 bases of the junction left unmatched. The germline V gene has CDR1 MNHNS and CDR2 SASEGT. The CDR3 has 14 residues. CDR3 sequence (DNA): TGTGCCAGCAGGCTCCAGGGGGCCACCACTGAAGCTTTCTTT. Amino acids: CASRLQGATTEAFF.

V and J are TRBV6-6 and TRBJ1-5, with D perhaps TRBD1 (5 bases). V lost 5 bases, J lost 3 bases, and 11 bases lay in between. Germline lookup yields CDR1 MNHNY and CDR2 SVGAGI (reference sequence). The CDR3 is 14 amino acids. The CDR3 bases are TGTGCCAGCAGTCTGTCAGGGAACAATCAGCCCCAGCATTTT. The encoded protein is CASSLSGNNQPQHF.

The chain is built from TRBV18 and TRBJ1-5; D is unresolved. Between the trimmed V and J ends, which lost 3 bases and 2 bases, there was a span of 11 bases. The CDR3 extends over 15 amino acids. The germline CDR1 and CDR2 sequences are KGHSH and LQKENI. CDR3 DNA: TGTGCCAGCTCACCCCGGGTTTATGGCAATCAGCCCCAGCATTTT. Residues: CASSPRVYGNQPQHF.